This TCR beta chain comes out of a study of T cells in pancreatic ductal adenocarcinoma. Sequencing used immunoSEQ multiplex PCR; TCRdb keeps in-frame clones, though not all of them. This sample yields over 85,000 clones, of which over 90% are seen a single time; 3.1% belongs to the top ten. Study-wide results and caveats: Blood clonality (about 0.07) did not differ significantly from tumor (about 0.12). The resected cohort was biased toward the minority with early-stage disease. Enrichment of CD45RO+ effector over naive T cells in tumors may bias clonality.

Between the trimmed V and J ends, which lost 3 bases and 2 bases, there was a span of 4 bases. This CDR3 comprises 12 residues. CDR1 is SGHRS and CDR2 is YFSETQ in the germline V gene. Surgery without prior neoadjuvant therapy was the treatment of the selected pancreatic ductal adenocarcinoma patients. This clone came up once. Its target is not known. The chain combines TRBV5-1 with TRBJ2-3, with no clear D. The receptor was isolated from a human donor with pancreatic ductal adenocarcinoma. Sequences were obtained from PBMCs. Here the CDR3 reads CASSWHTDTQYF. CDR3 nucleotide sequence: TGCGCCAGCAGCTGGCACACAGATACGCAGTATTTT.